Following are 28 T cell receptor beta chains from one sample sequenced in a study of CD8 T cells in ankylosing spondylitis. From the 5' RACE reads, TCRdb called clonotypes with MiXCR, one entry per CDR3 protein. The sample includes fewer than 250,000 distinct CDR3 sequences, about 10% of them seen just once. Sequenced material: blood, either unsorted or a sorted T cell fraction (not recorded which). The source of these receptors is a male donor with ankylosing spondylitis or in good health (not recorded which).

In its sample, this clonotype was seen many times. This chain links TRBV10-3 with TRBJ2-1; 8 positions agree with TRBD1. This CDR3 has 15 amino acids. J lost 6 bases, V lost 4 bases, and 8 bases had no gene match. The V gene's germline CDR1 is ENHRY and CDR2 SYGVKD. The CDR3 sequence: CAISATGASTNEQFF. For the CDR3, the DNA is TGTGCCATCAGTGCGACAGGGGCCTCTACCAATGAGCAGTTCTTC.

The chain carries TRBV6-4 and TRBJ2-2; D possibly matches TRBD1 or TRBD2 (6 bases each). This CDR3 region has 13 residues. V was trimmed by 4 bases and J by 5 bases, leaving 8 bases between them. The germline gives CDR1 MRHNA, CDR2 SNTAGT. CDR3 DNA: TGTGCCAGCAGTGCGGGGGCGACCGGGGAGCTGTTTTTT. Protein product: CASSAGATGELFF.

In this sample, this clonotype turned up a few times. DNA of the CDR3: TGTGCCAGCTCTTTTAAACTAGATTCCTACGAGCAGTACTTC. It codes for CASSFKLDSYEQYF. The chain recombines TRBV18 with TRBJ2-7; tentative D call: TRBD2 (5 bases). Per the germline V gene, CDR1 is KGHSH and CDR2 is LQKENI. Trimming left V 6 bases short and J 1 base short, with 13 bases between. This CDR3 region has 14 residues.

This clonotype was counted ten times or more. The V call is TRBV30, the J call TRBJ2-1, with 9 positions matching TRBD1. Germline V gene sequence: CDR1 GTSNPN, CDR2 SVGIG (reference sequence). The CDR3 consists of 14 residues. CDR3 residues: CAAGTGTLYNEQFF. CDR3 bases: TGTGCAGCCGGGACAGGGACATTATACAATGAGCAGTTCTTC.

On this clonotype itself: A much larger clone is a single base away; this may be a read error. No conserved phenylalanine or tryptophan ends this CDR3, so it is likely a read error. The chain carries TRBV2 and TRBJ1-2, with a weak D call TRBD1 (6 bases). Trimming shortened V by 6 bases and J by 4 bases, and 18 bases separated the two germline ends. Germline CDR1 reads SNHLY; CDR2 reads FYNNEI. The CDR3 sequence is 15 residues long. The CDR3 coding sequence is TGTGCCAGCAGAGACGTATTACAGGGTGCCTATGGCTACACCCTC. Translated, it gives CASRDVLQGAYGYTL.

In this sample, this clonotype turned up a few times. J is TRBJ1-5 and V is TRBV20-1, with D unclear. Trimming removed 5 bases at V and 11 bases at J, with 25 bases between. Germline V CDR1 and CDR2: DFQATT, SNEGSKA (reference sequence). The CDR3 covers 15 residues. The CDR3 is CSALEGTSEASAQHF. Written as DNA, the CDR3 is TGCAGTGCTCTTGAGGGCACCTCGGAGGCCTCAGCCCAGCATTTT.

In this sample, this clonotype turned up many times. The chain recombines TRBV6-1 with TRBJ2-1, with 7 positions matching TRBD1. This CDR3 has 16 residues. V shed 3 bases, J shed 3 bases, and the junction held 8 bases outside the gene matches. Germline V gene lookup returns CDR1 MNHNS and CDR2 SASEGT. The CDR3 DNA follows: TGTGCCAGCAGTGAGCCCCGGGACAGCCTCTACAATGAGCAGTTCTTC. Amino acids: CASSEPRDSLYNEQFF.

In regard to this clonotype: A much larger clone differs by one base, so this may be a read error. The chain uses TRBV7-9 and TRBJ2-1, with 8 bases that match TRBD2. Germline V gene sequence: CDR1 SEHNR, CDR2 FQNEAQ (reference sequence). This CDR3 spans 17 amino acids. The CDR3 here is CTSSLAFTLADYNEQFF. Written as DNA, the CDR3 is TGTACCAGCAGCTTAGCGTTCACACTAGCGGACTACAATGAGCAGTTCTTC.

This clonotype was detected many times. V usage is TRBV5-1 and J usage is TRBJ2-1; D may match TRBD1 or TRBD2 (6 bases each). The CDR3 contains 16 residues. CDR1 is SGHRS, CDR2 YFSETQ, per germline. V was shortened by 6 bases and J by 1 base, with 17 bases between the two germline ends. The CDR3 loop is CASIRGLLGSYNEQFF. CDR3 nucleotides: TGCGCCAGCATCCGGGGGCTTTTGGGATCCTACAATGAGCAGTTCTTC. Based on the CDR3 plus reference TRBV5-1 and TRBJ2-1, the full variable domain is KAGVTQTPRYLIKTRGQQVTLSCSPISGHRSVSWYQQTPGQGLQFLFEYFSETQRNKGNFPGRFSGRQFSNSRSEMNVSTLELGDSALYLCASIRGLLGSYNEQFFGPGTRLTVL.

This rearrangement joins TRBV6-5 to TRBJ2-7; 8 bases fit TRBD2. V dropped 0 bases and J dropped 6; count of bases not matched to a gene: 10. The germline V gene has CDR1 MNHEY and CDR2 SVGAGI. CDR3 size: 16 residues. CDR3 residues: CASSYSIGTSSGEQYF. In nucleotides, the CDR3 is TGTGCCAGCAGTTACTCGATAGGGACTAGTAGTGGCGAGCAGTACTTC.

This clonotype was detected ten times or more. The chain has TRBV20-1 and TRBJ2-2; weak D call: TRBD1 (6 bases). The germline V and J ends were trimmed by 0 bases and 3 bases, with 11 bases remaining between them. CDR3 length: 15 residues. Germline-derived CDR1 and CDR2 are DFQATT and SNEGSKA (reference sequence). CDR3 protein: CSAREPRGDTGELFF. The CDR3 DNA is TGCAGTGCTAGAGAACCCAGGGGCGACACCGGGGAGCTGTTTTTT.

This clonotype turned up a few times. This chain connects TRBV4-1 to TRBJ1-1; tentative D call: TRBD1 (6 bases). The germline V gene has CDR1 MGHRA and CDR2 YSYEKL. Trimming pared 2 bases from V and 11 bases from J, leaving 9 bases between. This CDR3 has 11 residues. In DNA, the CDR3 is TGCGCCAGCAGCCAAAGGGACACGGCTTTCTTT. It yields the protein CASSQRDTAFF.

This clonotype was observed a few times. The rearrangement joins TRBV29-1 to TRBJ2-3, with D uncertain. Germline assignment: CDR1 SQVTM and CDR2 ANQGSEA. The CDR3 loop spans 14 amino acids. V dropped 0 bases and J dropped 0 bases, with 7 bases sitting between them. Written as DNA, the CDR3 is TGCAGCGTTGAAGATCCAGTCAGCACAGATACGCAGTATTTT. Translation: CSVEDPVSTDTQYF.

The sample holds many counts of this clonotype. V is TRBV6-5 and J is TRBJ1-1, with 10 bases aligning to TRBD1. Unmatched junction bases numbered 9, after V lost 2 bases and J lost 3 bases. The CDR3 totals 17 residues. Germline loops: CDR1 MNHEY, CDR2 SVGAGI. This chain's CDR3 is CASSYTRQGAGDTEAFF. CDR3 bases: TGTGCCAGCAGTTACACAAGACAGGGGGCCGGGGACACTGAAGCTTTCTTT.

This clonotype was picked up many times. CDR3 region: CSARDMGAQGGPFGYTF. The DNA of the CDR3 is TGCAGTGCTAGAGATATGGGCGCCCAGGGGGGTCCCTTTGGCTACACCTTC. The chain employs TRBV20-1 and TRBJ1-2, with TRBD1 identical over 7 bases. V shed 0 bases and J 7 bases; nucleotides not matched to a gene: 17. Germline loops: CDR1 DFQATT, CDR2 SNEGSKA (reference sequence). The CDR3 consists of 17 residues.

Many counts were recorded for this clonotype. The J gene is TRBJ2-3, the V gene TRBV4-1; 7 positions agree with TRBD2. The J segment lost 0 bases and the V segment lost 0 bases, leaving 3 bases of the junction unmatched. Germline V CDR1 and CDR2: MGHRA, YSYEKL. This CDR3 is 16 amino acids long. CDR3 bases: TGCGCCAGCAGCCAAGAACTAGCGAGGAGCACAGATACGCAGTATTTT. Its protein is CASSQELARSTDTQYF.

This clonotype was found many times. V is TRBV5-1 and J is TRBJ2-7; TRBD1 agrees at 11 bases. V lost 5 bases, J lost 4 bases, and 5 bases stayed unmatched. Germline CDR1 is SGHRS and CDR2 is YFSETQ. The CDR3 loop spans 14 amino acids. The CDR3 is CASRIGQGAYEQYF. The DNA for the CDR3 is TGCGCCAGCAGGATCGGACAGGGGGCATACGAGCAGTACTTC.

This clonotype was seen many times. The chain is built from TRBV5-1 and TRBJ2-5; possible D gene TRBD2, 5 bases. Germline V gene lookup returns CDR1 SGHRS and CDR2 YFSETQ. The CDR3 totals 16 residues. Trimming removed 0 bases from V and 0 bases from J, with 12 bases in between. The CDR3 region is CASSLGPARDQETQYF. In DNA form, the CDR3 reads TGCGCCAGCAGCTTGGGTCCGGCGAGGGACCAAGAGACCCAGTACTTC.

This clonotype occurred many times. The J gene is TRBJ2-1, the V gene TRBV5-1; possible D gene TRBD2, 7 bases. V was cut by 6 bases and J by 6 bases, with 16 bases left in between. Germline CDR1 SGHRS, CDR2 YFSETQ. This CDR3 comprises 14 residues. The CDR3 here is CASISSGGRNEQFF. CDR3 in DNA: TGCGCCAGCATCAGTTCGGGGGGCCGCAATGAGCAGTTCTTC.

The genes are TRBV10-3 and TRBJ2-1; 10 bases match TRBD2. Unmatched junction bases numbered 3, after V lost 6 bases and J lost 4 bases. Germline CDR1 reads ENHRY; CDR2 reads SYGVKD. This CDR3 region has 14 residues. The CDR3 DNA follows: TGTGCCATCAGCTCTAGCGGGGGTTACAATGAGCAGTTCTTC. It encodes CAISSSGGYNEQFF.

This clonotype was seen many times. The chain uses TRBV19 and TRBJ1-5; 7 nucleotides agree with TRBD1. Losses at the gene ends were 6 bases for V and 1 base for J; bases not matched to a gene: 0. Germline V gene sequence: CDR1 LNHDA, CDR2 SQIVND (reference sequence). This CDR3 is 13 amino acids long. The CDR3 sequence: CASRGQSNQPQHF. DNA of the CDR3: TGTGCCAGTAGGGGACAGAGCAATCAGCCCCAGCATTTT.

The chain has TRBV6-1 and TRBJ2-3; 8 bases fit TRBD2. V dropped 2 bases and J dropped 1; count of bases not matched to a gene: 2. The germline CDR1 and CDR2 sequences are MNHNS and SASEGT. The CDR3 covers 15 residues. The CDR3 DNA reads as TGTGCCAGCAGTGAATTGCGGGGGGGCACAGATACGCAGTATTTT. The encoded protein is CASSELRGGTDTQYF.

In regard to this clonotype: This may stem from a read error, because a much larger clone lies one nucleotide away. The chain recombines TRBV7-7 with TRBJ2-2, with TRBD2 as a possible D gene (6 bases). The CDR3 has 13 amino acids. Germline-derived CDR1 and CDR2 are SSHAT and FNYEAQ (reference sequence). CDR3 sequence (DNA): TGTACCAGCAGCTTCGGGGGAGACGGGGAGCTGTTTTTT. Protein product: CTSSFGGDGELFF.

The sample holds many counts of this clonotype. The J gene is TRBJ2-1, the V gene TRBV10-3, with 15 bases lining up with TRBD2. Losses at the gene ends were 4 bases for V and 9 bases for J; bases not matched to a gene: 7. The CDR3 covers 16 residues. The germline CDR1 and CDR2 sequences are ENHRY and SYGVKD. CDR3 in DNA: TGTGCCATCAGTGGGACTAGCGGGGGGGGATCCGCTGAGCAGTTCTTC. Amino acid sequence: CAISGTSGGGSAEQFF.

The rearrangement joins TRBV7-9 to TRBJ1-1; D is ambiguous. Germline V CDR1 and CDR2: SEHNR, FQNEAQ (reference sequence). CDR3 size: 17 residues. The V gene lost 5 bases and the J gene lost 4 bases, with 23 bases spanning the gap. CDR3 residues: CASSPRAGSPSSTEAFF. In nucleotides, the CDR3 is TGTGCCAGCAGCCCCCGCGCCGGTTCGCCGTCGAGCACTGAAGCTTTCTTT.

This clonotype was recorded many times. This chain uses TRBV4-1 with TRBJ1-5; 7 nucleotides match TRBD1. Germline lookup yields CDR1 MGHRA and CDR2 YSYEKL. The length of the CDR3 is 15 residues. J lost 5 bases, V lost 0 bases, and 4 bases had no gene match. The CDR3 sequence: CASSQEDREYQPQHF. The CDR3 coding sequence is TGCGCCAGCAGCCAAGAAGACAGGGAGTATCAGCCCCAGCATTTT.

Ten or more counts support this clonotype. This chain links TRBV20-1 with TRBJ2-1, with D perhaps matching TRBD1 (5 bases). Germline loops: CDR1 DFQATT, CDR2 SNEGSKA (reference sequence). CDR3 length: 16 residues. V lost 1 base to trimming and J lost 7 bases, with 20 bases between them. The CDR3 coding sequence is TGCAGTGCTAGAGGGGGCATCAGGACCACAACTAATGAGCAGTTCTTC. It encodes CSARGGIRTTTNEQFF.

This clonotype was seen many times. The rearrangement links TRBV5-4 to TRBJ1-4, with unresolved D. Trimming pared 3 bases from V and 7 bases from J, leaving 16 bases between. The CDR3 runs to 15 residues. CDR1 and CDR2 from the germline V gene are SGHNT and YYREEE (reference sequence). CDR3 DNA: TGTGCCAGCAGCTACCGGACCGGCGGTGGTGAAAAACTGTTTTTT. Its translation: CASSYRTGGGEKLFF.